A selection of T cell receptor beta chains follows, all from one sample in a study of OX40 agonist ivuxolimab in advanced cancers. The method was immunoSEQ multiplex PCR; TCRdb's version includes in-frame clones alone and lacks a portion of them. The repertoire has under 85,000 clones, about 81% of them found once; the top ten carry about 5%. Specimen: CD4+ or CD8+ T cells sorted from blood, collected in a trial of the OX40 agonist ivuxolimab. These receptors all stem from an adult with an advanced solid tumor such as melanoma, head and neck, liver or kidney cancer. Each CDR3 is given with its conserved first and last residue. A D gene is named only where the DNA matches it firmly. The size field is filled for only some rows; it gives once, few, many or a size class.

TRBV18,NA,TRBD2,TRBJ2-1,TGTGCCAGCTCACCACAAAACGGCGGGAGGGCCTTAAGTGAGCAGTTCTTC,CASSPQNGGRALSEQFF
TRBV4-1,NA,TRBD1,TRBJ2-1,TGCGCCAGCAGCCAAGATGTCTCCAGGGGGTCCAATGAGCAGTTCTTC,CASSQDVSRGSNEQFF
TRBV5-1,NA,NA,TRBJ2-2,TGCGCCAGCAGCCCTAGGCCGAACACCGGGGAGCTGTTTTTT,CASSPRPNTGELFF
TRBV7-8,NA,TRBD2,TRBJ2-5,TGTGCCAGCAGCCCAGTAGCGGGAGCGGGGCAAGAGACCCAGTACTTC,CASSPVAGAGQETQYF
TRBV29-1,NA,TRBD2,TRBJ2-1,TGCAGCGTTGTGATACGGGGGGCCTACAATGAGCAGTTCTTC,CSVVIRGAYNEQFF
TRBV7-8,NA,TRBD1,TRBJ1-3,TGTGCCAGCAGGCAAACAGGGGCCGGAAACACCATATATTTT,CASRQTGAGNTIYF
TRBV19,few,TRBD1,TRBJ1-5,TGTGCCAGTAGTGAGCAGGGGGCTGGTCAGCCCCAGCATTTT,CASSEQGAGQPQHF
TRBV6-1,few,NA,TRBJ2-5,TGTGCCAGCAGTGATCTGGGTGTGACCCAGTACTTC,CASSDLGVTQYF
TRBV6-5,NA,NA,TRBJ1-1,TGTGCCAGCAGTTACCGGGGAGTAGGCACTGAAGCTTTCTTT,CASSYRGVGTEAFF
TRBV6-6,NA,NA,TRBJ2-1,TGTGCCAGCAGTTCTAGCGAGTACAATGAGCAGTTCTTC,CASSSSEYNEQFF
TRBV14,NA,NA,TRBJ2-5,TGTGCCAGCAGCCAAGGGTTACAGCCCTTGTACCAAGAGACCCAGTACTTC,CASSQGLQPLYQETQYF
TRBV5-1,NA,TRBD1,TRBJ1-3,TGCGCCAGCAGCTTAGGGACAGGAGGAAACACCATATATTTT,CASSLGTGGNTIYF
TRBV25-1,NA,NA,TRBJ1-6,TGTGCCAGCAGTGAATCGGTAGGGCGAGGAGTGTCACCCCTCCACTTT,CASSESVGRGVSPLHF
TRBV6-5,NA,TRBD1,TRBJ1-4,TGTGCCAGCAGTTACTCGATGGGCAGGGGGGAAGAAAAACTGTTTTTT,CASSYSMGRGEEKLFF
TRBV30,few,NA,TRBJ1-5,TGTGCCTGGAGTGTACAGGGAGGTCAGCCCCAGCATTTT,CAWSVQGGQPQHF
TRBV5-5,NA,NA,TRBJ2-5,TGTGCCAGCAGCTTGGGAAAAGAGACCCAGTACTTC,CASSLGKETQYF
TRBV27,NA,TRBD1,TRBJ2-3,TGTGCCAGCAGACCTACAGGGGGCGCATGGGATACGCAGTATTTT,CASRPTGGAWDTQYF
TRBV19,NA,TRBD1,TRBJ2-3,TGTGCCAGTAGTATGATCCCGGGACAGGGGGCAGATACGCAGTATTTT,CASSMIPGQGADTQYF
TRBV9,medium-sized,NA,TRBJ1-1,TGTGCCAGCAGCCCCCCCGTTAGTGGACCTGAAGCTTTCTTT,CASSPPVSGPEAFF
TRBV13,NA,NA,TRBJ2-7,TGTGCCAGCAGCCTAAAACCTAGTCAGTACGAGCAGTACTTC,CASSLKPSQYEQYF
TRBV11-2,NA,NA,TRBJ1-1,TGTGCCAGCAGCCCACTGACCGACAGCTTTTTTATGAACACTGAAGCTTTCTTT,CASSPLTDSFFMNTEAFF
TRBV7-9,few,NA,TRBJ1-1,TGTGCCAGCAGCCCGCCGGTGAACACTGAAGCTTTCTTT,CASSPPVNTEAFF
TRBV29-1,NA,TRBD1,TRBJ1-1,TGCAGCGTGACAGGGTTTTCGACTGAAGCTTTCTTT,CSVTGFSTEAFF
TRBV7-2,NA,NA,TRBJ2-2,TGTGCCAGCAGCTTAGTTTGGGGGGCTGGGGAGCTGTTTTTT,CASSLVWGAGELFF
TRBV27,once,NA,TRBJ1-1,TGTGCCAGCAGACCGGGGGGGAGGGACACTGAAGCTTTCTTT,CASRPGGRDTEAFF
TRBV7-2,NA,NA,TRBJ2-7,TGTGCCAGCAGCTTAGCCTCGGCGGTCTCCTACGAGCAGTACTTC,CASSLASAVSYEQYF